Below, 31 T cell receptor beta chains from the same sample are listed, as sequenced in a study of T cell responses to AZD1222 COVID-19 vaccine. The data were produced by immunoSEQ multiplex PCR, yet TCRdb's version contains in-frame clones alone and is incomplete. This sample has 160,000 or so clones; 92% occur once, and the top ten carry about 4.5%. The sequencing here drew on peripheral blood, taken on day 0 of MenACWY control vaccination. The receptors come from an adult in good health.

The chain uses TRBV7-2 and TRBJ1-1; a possible D gene is TRBD1 (5 bases). CDR1 is SGHTA, CDR2 FQGNSA, per germline. V lost 5 bases and J 0 bases, leaving 13 bases between the germline ends. The CDR3 consists of 15 residues. In nucleotides, the CDR3 is TGTGCCAGCAGCCCGAGGGCGGGGGTGAACACTGAAGCTTTCTTT. Its protein product is CASSPRAGVNTEAFF.

In this sample, this clone turned up once. The chain employs TRBV7-2 and TRBJ2-7, with TRBD1 identical over 7 bases. CDR3 length: 14 amino acids. Germline V lookup: CDR1 SGHTA, CDR2 FQGNSA. The V segment lost 6 bases and the J segment 4 bases; nucleotides outside the gene matches: 9. The CDR3 region has the DNA TGTGCCAGCAGGTTCGTAGGGGGCGAATACGAGCAGTACTTC. Translating it yields CASRFVGGEYEQYF.

CDR3 sequence (DNA): TGTGCCAGCAGAGTCCGGGACAGAGGAGCTAACTATGGCTACACCTTC. As protein: CASRVRDRGANYGYTF. The chain links TRBV2 to TRBJ1-2; 7 nucleotides align to TRBD1. In germline, CDR1 is SNHLY, CDR2 FYNNEI. V lost 6 bases and J lost 0; bases outside the gene matches: 10. This CDR3 region has 16 residues.

The chain employs TRBV18 and TRBJ1-6, with 10 bases lining up with TRBD1. CDR3 length equals 18 residues. Germline V gene sequence: CDR1 KGHSH, CDR2 LQKENI. Unmatched junction bases numbered 12, after V lost 5 bases and J lost 5 bases. CDR3 nucleotides: TGTGCCAGCTCAGCAAAACCGGGACAGGGGCTACATAATTCACCCCTCCACTTT. As protein: CASSAKPGQGLHNSPLHF.

J is TRBJ2-1 and V is TRBV12-5; 7 positions agree with TRBD1. This CDR3 is built from 12 residues. Germline lookup yields CDR1 LGHNT and CDR2 FRNRAP. With 5 bases clipped from V and 10 bases from J, the junction kept 5 bases outside the gene matches. The CDR3 loop is CASGPGGQEQFF. The CDR3 DNA reads as TGTGCTAGTGGTCCAGGGGGACAGGAGCAGTTCTTC.

This clone was detected only once. The chain carries TRBV10-1 and TRBJ2-1, with 8 positions matching TRBD1. CDR3 length: 15 amino acids. Germline V lookup: CDR1 WNHNN, CDR2 SYGVQD (reference sequence). J gave up 4 bases and V 3 bases, and 5 bases lay outside the gene matches. CDR3 residues: CASSDTGQVYNEQFF. For the CDR3, the DNA is TGCGCCAGCAGTGATACGGGACAGGTTTACAATGAGCAGTTCTTC.

The J gene is TRBJ2-7, the V gene TRBV9; 7 nucleotides agree with TRBD1. The length of the CDR3 is 15 residues. From germline, CDR1 is SGDLS and CDR2 YYNGEE. V gave up 4 bases and J gave up 5 bases; unmatched junction bases: 12. This CDR3 is CASSPRTGSKDEQYF. CDR3 bases: TGTGCCAGCAGCCCACGGACAGGTTCGAAGGACGAGCAGTACTTC.

The V gene is TRBV27, the J gene TRBJ1-1; D is possibly TRBD1 (6 bases). This CDR3 has 14 amino acids. The germline V and J ends were trimmed by 7 bases and 1 base, with 13 bases remaining between them. Germline CDR1 is MNHEY and CDR2 is SMNVEV (reference sequence). The CDR3 coding sequence is TGTGCCAGCATCCTTACAGGGTCGAACACTGAAGCTTTCTTT. Its translation: CASILTGSNTEAFF.

The CDR3 sequence is CAWSVRLAGTDTQYF. The CDR3 DNA reads as TGTGCCTGGAGTGTACGGCTAGCGGGCACAGATACGCAGTATTTT. V gene TRBV30 combines with J gene TRBJ2-3; 7 positions match TRBD2. The CDR3 spans 15 residues. Germline CDR1 is GTSNPN and CDR2 is SVGIG (reference sequence). After removal of 0 bases from V and 1 base from J, the junction contained 4 bases not matched to a gene.

This chain uses TRBV7-9 with TRBJ2-3; TRBD2 aligns across 11 bases. Germline V gene data show CDR1 as SEHNR and CDR2 as FQNEAQ (reference sequence). Losses at the gene ends were 5 bases for V and 5 bases for J; bases not matched to a gene: 6. The CDR3 length is 15 residues. DNA of the CDR3: TGTGCCAGCAGCGCCCGACTAGCGGGACGAGATACGCAGTATTTT. Protein: CASSARLAGRDTQYF.

V usage is TRBV29-1 and J usage is TRBJ1-2; TRBD1 is a possible D gene (5 bases). There are 11 residues in the CDR3. V lost 3 bases, J lost 8 bases, and 10 bases lay in between. Germline values: CDR1 SQVTM, CDR2 ANQGSEA. The CDR3 loop is CSVDPGIGYTF. The CDR3 nucleotides are TGCAGCGTTGATCCAGGGATAGGCTACACCTTC.

The V and J genes are TRBV6-5 and TRBJ1-3; D uncertain. In germline, CDR1 is MNHEY, CDR2 SVGAGI. CDR3 length: 13 residues. V dropped 5 bases and J dropped 5 bases, with 10 bases sitting between them. The CDR3 bases are TGTGCCAGCAGTCGCGATCCAAGAAACACCATATATTTT. This gives the protein CASSRDPRNTIYF.

J is TRBJ2-1 and V is TRBV5-5; 9 bases agree with TRBD2. This CDR3 is built from 12 residues. Losses at the gene ends were 3 bases for V and 15 bases for J; bases not matched to a gene: 7. Germline V lookup: CDR1 SGHKS, CDR2 YYEKEE (reference sequence). Here the CDR3 reads CASSSIGTSSFF. CDR3 sequence (DNA): TGTGCCAGCAGCTCCATAGGGACTAGCTCGTTCTTC.

V gene TRBV10-1 combines with J gene TRBJ2-2; D is possibly TRBD2 (5 bases). The CDR3 totals 15 residues. Germline V gene lookup returns CDR1 WNHNN and CDR2 SYGVQD (reference sequence). V lost 0 bases and J lost 9, with 14 bases in between. In DNA form, the CDR3 reads TGCGCCAGCAGTGAGTCGTCGGACTCCTGGAGGGAGCTGTTTTTT. Its protein is CASSESSDSWRELFF.

The J gene is TRBJ2-5, the V gene TRBV4-2; 14 bases match TRBD2. Germline CDR1 and CDR2: LGHNA and YNFKEQ. V shed 0 bases, J shed 5 bases, and the junction held 11 bases outside the gene matches. CDR3 size: 19 residues. The CDR3: CASSQEPEGLAGDSETQYF. CDR3 DNA: TGTGCCAGCAGCCAAGAACCTGAGGGACTAGCGGGAGATAGTGAGACCCAGTACTTC.

This clone occurred once. The V and J genes are TRBV5-1 and TRBJ2-7, with 9 nucleotides matching TRBD2. Trimming took 0 bases from V and 4 from J; bases not matched to a gene: 8. Germline V gene sequence: CDR1 SGHRS, CDR2 YFSETQ. This CDR3 region has 16 residues. The CDR3 loop reads CASSLGASGDPYEQYF. DNA of the CDR3: TGCGCCAGCAGCTTGGGAGCTAGCGGGGACCCTTACGAGCAGTACTTC.

The V gene is TRBV27, the J gene TRBJ1-5; D gene uncertain. This CDR3 region has 15 residues. Germline CDR1 and CDR2: MNHEY and SMNVEV (reference sequence). Trimming took off 0 bases at V and 5 bases at J, with 11 bases between the two ends. The CDR3: CASSLSRPDHQPQHF. CDR3 sequence (DNA): TGTGCCAGCAGTTTATCGAGGCCCGACCATCAGCCCCAGCATTTT.

The chain combines TRBV5-1 with TRBJ1-4; D perhaps matches TRBD1 (5 bases). Trimming pared 7 bases from V and 5 bases from J, leaving 15 bases between. Germline V gene lookup returns CDR1 SGHRS and CDR2 YFSETQ. This CDR3 spans 14 amino acids. The DNA of the CDR3 is TGCGCCAGCTGCGATACAGGTGCGAATGAAAAACTGTTTTTT. Encoded protein: CASCDTGANEKLFF.

V gene TRBV7-3 combines with J gene TRBJ1-2, with D hard to call. V shed 5 bases and J shed 5 bases, with 12 bases lying between them. The CDR3 totals 13 residues. Germline values: CDR1 SGHTA, CDR2 FQGTGA. CDR3 loop: CASSEYVTYGYTF. CDR3 nucleotide sequence: TGTGCCAGCAGCGAATACGTGACGTATGGCTACACCTTC.

The chain recombines TRBV15 with TRBJ1-4; the match to TRBD1 covers 8 bases. Trimming cost V 2 bases and J 8 bases; bases outside gene matches: 7. The CDR3 loop spans 15 amino acids. Germline V gene data show CDR1 as LNHNV and CDR2 as YYDKDF (reference sequence). The CDR3 coding sequence is TGTGCCACCAGCAGACAGGGGGCATTAGGCGAAAAACTGTTTTTT. This sequence encodes CATSRQGALGEKLFF.

The chain combines TRBV27 with TRBJ1-2, with D possibly being TRBD1 (5 bases). The germline V gene encodes CDR1 MNHEY and CDR2 SMNVEV (reference sequence). CDR3 length equals 13 residues. The V gene lost 5 bases and the J gene lost 5 bases, with 12 bases spanning the gap. CDR3 sequence: CASSPAGWYGYTF. CDR3 coding DNA: TGTGCCAGCAGTCCAGCAGGGTGGTATGGCTACACCTTC.

The V call is TRBV29-1, the J call TRBJ1-2; a weak D match, TRBD1 (5 bases). The CDR3 length is 11 residues. Germline V gene sequence: CDR1 SQVTM, CDR2 ANQGSEA. CDR3 sequence reads: CSSGPVYGYTF. The CDR3 DNA is TGCAGTTCAGGGCCCGTCTATGGCTACACCTTC.

This sequence joins TRBV7-9 and TRBJ2-1, with 8 bases identical to TRBD1. After removal of 5 bases from V and 2 bases from J, the junction contained 17 bases not matched to a gene. Germline values: CDR1 SEHNR, CDR2 FQNEAQ (reference sequence). There are 19 residues in the CDR3. Here the CDR3 DNA reads TGTGCCAGCAGCGTAATCAACCGAAAGGACAGGGTCGCCTACAATGAGCAGTTCTTC. It encodes CASSVINRKDRVAYNEQFF.

V is TRBV30 and J is TRBJ1-1; TRBD1 matches 7 bases. The CDR3 has 16 amino acids. Per germline, CDR1 GTSNPN and CDR2 SVGIG (reference sequence). Unmatched junction bases numbered 11, after V lost 3 bases and J lost 1 base. In nucleotides, the CDR3 is TGTGCCTGGAGCTTTGACAGGGCCGCCCGGAACACTGAAGCTTTCTTT. Its translation: CAWSFDRAARNTEAFF. Together with reference TRBV30 and TRBJ1-1, the CDR3 gives the full variable domain: SQTIHQWPATLVQPVGSPLSLECTVEGTSNPNLYWYRQAAGRGLQLLFYSVGIGQISSEVPQNLSASRPQDRQFILSSKKLLLSDSGFYLCAWSFDRAARNTEAFFGQGTRLTVV.

The V call is TRBV11-1, the J call TRBJ2-2, with unresolved D. The CDR3 is made up of 12 amino acids. Germline V lookup: CDR1 SGHAT, CDR2 FQDESV (reference sequence). V lost 1 base and J lost 5, with 2 bases in between. CDR3 sequence (DNA): TGTGCCAGCAGCTTAGTAACCGGGGAGCTGTTTTTT. This codes for CASSLVTGELFF.

Only one count was recorded for this clone. The V gene is TRBV10-3, the J gene TRBJ2-7; 10 positions match TRBD1. Per the germline V gene, CDR1 is ENHRY and CDR2 is SYGVKD. This CDR3 spans 14 amino acids. Trimming at V came to 5 bases and at J to 4 bases, leaving 5 bases not matched to a gene. The CDR3 protein is CAISQDRGQYEQYF. CDR3 DNA sequence: TGTGCCATCAGTCAAGACAGGGGGCAATACGAGCAGTACTTC.

The gene calls are TRBV7-2 and TRBJ2-7, with 12 bases identical to TRBD2. The CDR3 contains 15 residues. Per germline, CDR1 SGHTA and CDR2 FQGNSA. Trimming at V came to 1 base and at J to 6 bases, leaving 4 bases not matched to a gene. The CDR3 coding sequence is TGTGCCAGCAGCTTAGGGACTAGCGGGGCTAGCGAGCAGTACTTC. Translated: CASSLGTSGASEQYF.

The chain couples TRBV5-4 to TRBJ2-3, with TRBD2 identical over 12 bases. Germline V gene data show CDR1 as SGHNT and CDR2 as YYREEE (reference sequence). The CDR3 loop spans 16 amino acids. J was trimmed by 2 bases and V by 2 bases; bases with no gene match: 3. DNA of the CDR3: TGTGCCAGCAGCTTAGGACTAGCGGGGAACACAGATACGCAGTATTTT. The encoded protein is CASSLGLAGNTDTQYF.

J is TRBJ2-7 and V is TRBV30, with D hard to call. Per the germline V gene, CDR1 is GTSNPN and CDR2 is SVGIG (reference sequence). Trimming left V 2 bases short and J 3 bases short, with 8 bases between. The CDR3 runs to 12 residues. The CDR3, as DNA: TGTGCCTGGAGTCCCCAAGGCTACGAGCAGTACTTC. As protein: CAWSPQGYEQYF.

The chain combines TRBV2 with TRBJ1-5, with 12 bases fitting TRBD1. The CDR3 has 17 amino acids. From germline, CDR1 is SNHLY and CDR2 FYNNEI. With V trimmed by 4 bases and J by 2 bases, 6 bases remained unmatched. The DNA for the CDR3 is TGTGCCAGCAGTGGATCCGGGACAGGGGGCGGCAATCAGCCCCAGCATTTT. Translation gives CASSGSGTGGGNQPQHF.

This clone was detected once. The chain carries TRBV2 and TRBJ2-3, with TRBD1 as a possible D gene (6 bases). The germline V gene has CDR1 SNHLY and CDR2 FYNNEI. This CDR3 spans 13 amino acids. With 9 bases removed from V and 4 bases from J, the gap between germline ends came to 14 bases. CDR3 sequence: CARGSGDPDTQYF. In DNA, the CDR3 is TGTGCCAGAGGTTCAGGGGACCCAGATACGCAGTATTTT.